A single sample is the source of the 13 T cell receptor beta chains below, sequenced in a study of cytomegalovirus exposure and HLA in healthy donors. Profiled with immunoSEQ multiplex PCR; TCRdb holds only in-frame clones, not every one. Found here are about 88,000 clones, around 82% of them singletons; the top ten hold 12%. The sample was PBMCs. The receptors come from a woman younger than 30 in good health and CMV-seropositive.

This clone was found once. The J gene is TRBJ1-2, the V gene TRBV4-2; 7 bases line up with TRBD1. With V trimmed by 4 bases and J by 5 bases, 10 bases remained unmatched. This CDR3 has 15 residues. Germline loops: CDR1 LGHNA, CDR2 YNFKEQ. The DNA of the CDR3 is TGTGCCAGCAGCCCCCAAGGGACAGACGTTTATGGCTACACCTTC. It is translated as CASSPQGTDVYGYTF.

CDR3 amino acids: CASSFSYNEQFF. The DNA of the CDR3 is TGTGCCAGCAGCTTCAGCTACAATGAGCAGTTCTTC. The gene calls are TRBV7-9 and TRBJ2-1; D not resolved. The CDR3 covers 12 residues. From germline, CDR1 is SEHNR and CDR2 FQNEAQ (reference sequence). V shed 3 bases and J shed 3 bases, with 3 bases lying between them.

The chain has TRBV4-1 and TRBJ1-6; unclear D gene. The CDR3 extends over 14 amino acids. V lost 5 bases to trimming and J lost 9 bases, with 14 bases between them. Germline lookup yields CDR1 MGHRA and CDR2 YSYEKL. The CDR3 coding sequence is TGCGCCAGCAGCATGTCGGGGTACGGTTCACCCCTCCACTTT. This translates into CASSMSGYGSPLHF.

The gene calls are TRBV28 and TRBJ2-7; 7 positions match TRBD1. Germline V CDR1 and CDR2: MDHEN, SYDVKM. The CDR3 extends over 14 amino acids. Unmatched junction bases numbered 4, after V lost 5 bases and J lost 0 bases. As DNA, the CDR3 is TGTGCCAGCAGTCGGACAGGCGCCTCCTACGAGCAGTACTTC. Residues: CASSRTGASYEQYF.

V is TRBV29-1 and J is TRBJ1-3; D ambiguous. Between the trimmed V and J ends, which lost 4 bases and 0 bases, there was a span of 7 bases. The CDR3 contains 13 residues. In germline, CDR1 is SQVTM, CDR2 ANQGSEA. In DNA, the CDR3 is TGCAGCGTTGCTGAGAGCTCTGGAAACACCATATATTTT. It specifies CSVAESSGNTIYF. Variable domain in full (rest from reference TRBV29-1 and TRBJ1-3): SAVISQKPSRDICQRGTSLTIQCQVDSQVTMMFWYRQQPGQSLTLIATANQGSEATYESGFVIDKFPISRPNLTFSTLTVSNMSPEDSSIYLCSVAESSGNTIYFGEGSWLTVV.

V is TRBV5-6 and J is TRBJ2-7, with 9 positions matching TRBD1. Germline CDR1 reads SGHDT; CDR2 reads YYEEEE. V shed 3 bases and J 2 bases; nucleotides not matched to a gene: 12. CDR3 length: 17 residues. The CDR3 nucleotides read TGTGCCAGCAGCTCCGTAGAATTCCGGGACAGGGCCTACGAGCAGTACTTC. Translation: CASSSVEFRDRAYEQYF.

CDR3 in amino acids: CASSRSGGPNEQFF. The CDR3 coding sequence is TGTGCCAGCAGTCGTAGCGGGGGCCCCAATGAGCAGTTCTTC. This chain connects TRBV7-3 to TRBJ2-1, with 9 nucleotides matching TRBD2. With V trimmed by 6 bases and J by 6 bases, 6 bases remained unmatched. CDR3 size: 14 residues. From germline, CDR1 is SGHTA and CDR2 FQGTGA. The full variable domain, its missing parts supplied by reference TRBV7-3 and TRBJ2-1, is GAGVSQTPSNKVTEKGKYVELRCDPISGHTALYWYRQSLGQGPEFLIYFQGTGAADDSGLPNDRFFAVRPEGSVSTLKIQRTERGDSAVYLCASSRSGGPNEQFFGPGTRLTVL.

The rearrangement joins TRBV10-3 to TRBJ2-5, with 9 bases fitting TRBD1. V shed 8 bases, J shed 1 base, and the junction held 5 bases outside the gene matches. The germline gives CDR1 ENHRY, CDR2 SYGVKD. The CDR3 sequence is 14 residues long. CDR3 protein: CAIGRDRVQETQYF. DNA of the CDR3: TGTGCCATCGGCCGGGACAGGGTCCAAGAGACCCAGTACTTC.

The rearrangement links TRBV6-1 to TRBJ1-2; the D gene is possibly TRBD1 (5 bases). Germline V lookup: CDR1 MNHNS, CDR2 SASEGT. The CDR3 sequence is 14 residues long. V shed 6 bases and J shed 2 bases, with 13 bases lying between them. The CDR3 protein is CASRGRDVNYGYTF. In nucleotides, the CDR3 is TGTGCCAGCAGGGGGAGGGACGTCAACTATGGCTACACCTTC.

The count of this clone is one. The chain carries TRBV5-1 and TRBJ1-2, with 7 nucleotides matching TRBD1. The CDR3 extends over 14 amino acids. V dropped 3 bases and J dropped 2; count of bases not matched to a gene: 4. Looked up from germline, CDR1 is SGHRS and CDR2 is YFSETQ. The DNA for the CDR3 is TGCGCCAGCAGCTACCGACAGGGAAACTATGGCTACACCTTC. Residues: CASSYRQGNYGYTF.

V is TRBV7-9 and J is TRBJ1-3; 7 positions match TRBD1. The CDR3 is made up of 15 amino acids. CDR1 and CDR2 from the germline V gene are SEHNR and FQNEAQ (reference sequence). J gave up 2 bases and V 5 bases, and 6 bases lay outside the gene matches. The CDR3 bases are TGTGCCAGCAGCCCGGACAGGACTACTGGAAACACCATATATTTT. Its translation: CASSPDRTTGNTIYF.

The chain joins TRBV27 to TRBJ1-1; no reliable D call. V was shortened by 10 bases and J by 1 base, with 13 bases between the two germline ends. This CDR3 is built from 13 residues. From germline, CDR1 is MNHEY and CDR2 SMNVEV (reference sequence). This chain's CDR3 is CATAVLGNTEAFF. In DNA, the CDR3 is TGTGCCACCGCGGTCTTGGGGAACACTGAAGCTTTCTTT.

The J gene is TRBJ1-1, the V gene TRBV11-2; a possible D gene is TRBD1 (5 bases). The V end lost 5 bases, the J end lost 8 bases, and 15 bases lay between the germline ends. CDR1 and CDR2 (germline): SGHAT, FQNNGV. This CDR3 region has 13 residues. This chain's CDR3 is CASSPTGGGEAFF. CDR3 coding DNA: TGTGCCAGCAGCCCTACCGGGGGAGGGGAAGCTTTCTTT.